What follows describes a single T cell receptor beta chain. In this sample, this clonotype turned up a few times. Its antigen has not been determined. One end of the junction varies from germline; a read error may be responsible. CDR3 length: 14 amino acids, cysteine to phenylalanine. Only the CDR3 part of the read is kept: 42 bases, read in frame from the first base. The germline V gene (reference sequence) specifies SEHNR as CDR1 and FQNEAQ as CDR2. TCR beta CDR3 regions were amplified from RNA transcripts for repertoire sequencing. The first round of RT-PCR was done with HTBI primers and the Qiagen OneStep RT-PCR kit, and was followed by a second round of multiplex PCR, then size selection and purification. Libraries were sequenced on an Illumina HiSeq2000 using paired-end 100 bp reads. The authors processed their data as follows. SOAPnuke was used for read processing, and reads with adapters, uncalled bases, a mean Phred below 15, or no exact constant-primer or identifier match were discarded. COPE v1.2.5 was used to merge high-quality paired reads. Each unique nucleotide sequence was defined as a clonotype, and clonotypes were aligned to IMGT TRB V, D and J references with MiTCR v1.1. The analysis was limited to V-J combinations with a frequency above 0.0001, which together covered 99% to 99.2% of the repertoires. For each V-J combination, a TCR clonal expansion and chaos score was defined as the ratio of F50 clonal expansion to chaos observed in the TCRdist matrix. Welch's t-statistics and random forest were used to reduce features to 10 to 15 V-J combinations, which were fed into a naive Bayes classifier. The similarity between thyroid and blood repertoires was quantified using the Morisita-Horn index. TCRdb handled the public reads itself, with Q25 trimming in fastp and clone calling in MiXCR, and kept productive beta chains. Here each entry gathers all rows of one CDR3 protein and keeps the most common genes and DNA. The V and J calls here are based on TCRdb, not the publication. For this sample the table gives some 370,000 distinct CDR3 sequences, of which 17% were detected only once. The ten top clones hold around 2.4% of the sample.

These data belong to a study of Graves' ophthalmopathy and Graves' hyperthyroidism (dated by TCRdb to 2017 to 2018). Regarding the complete study: Peripheral blood was collected at initial diagnosis, prior to any treatment. To tell Graves' ophthalmopathy apart from Graves' hyperthyroidism, and to predict which patients would progress to ophthalmopathy, the study relied on TCR beta repertoire signatures. In total, approximately 130 blood samples were TCR-sequenced: approximately 42 ophthalmopathy, some 75 hyperthyroidism and some 17 hyperthyroidism-to-ophthalmopathy patients. A discovery set of 90 to 100 patients (around 44 ophthalmopathy, 55 to 60 stable hyperthyroidism) was enrolled to explore V-J signatures distinguishing ophthalmopathy from hyperthyroidism. The independent validation cohort included 18 to 20 hyperthyroidism patients plus 17 patients who later progressed from hyperthyroidism to ophthalmopathy. In over 5 hyperthyroidism patients, the T-cell repertoire of thyroid tissue was compared with the T-cell repertoire of blood. Following sampling, methimazole starting at 30 mg daily was administered to hyperthyroidism patients, and high-dose intravenous methylprednisolone was administered to ophthalmopathy patients. Study-wide conclusions, independent of this receptor: In validation, the model predicted ophthalmopathy progression with nearly 71% sensitivity and about 73% specificity; fewer than 15 predicted patients were CT-confirmed with GO in a median of approximately six months. Most of the expanded thyroid clonotypes with a frequency above 0.001 were also detected in blood, and it was suggested that the thyroid immune response may be reflected by blood repertoires. The 13-signature model separated ophthalmopathy from stable hyperthyroidism with approximately 85% sensitivity and approximately 83% specificity in cross-validation, and 80%/75% in the test set. Sample size was not statistically predetermined, and group allocation was not concealed from the investigators.

Hyperthyroidism was considered stable if no progression to ophthalmopathy occurred within 18 months of follow-up. The hyperthyroidism patients were 18 to 65 years old and newly diagnosed, with a disease duration of less than 2 months. Patients were excluded if they had other autoimmune diseases, uncontrolled infections, pregnancy or lactation. Diagnosis relied on clinical symptoms, serum thyroxine, TRAb, thyroid ultrasound and orbital computed tomography. Ficoll-Paque density gradient centrifugation was used to isolate PBMCs from about 10 ml of fresh peripheral blood. Total RNA was extracted using Trizol reagent, and RNA quality was checked on an Agilent 2100 Bioanalyzer.

The source material was peripheral blood. The TCR originated in an adult woman with stable Graves' hyperthyroidism. The chain is made from TRBV7-9 and TRBJ2-2; there is no confident call for the D gene. CDR3 sequence: CASRLDGNTGELFF. The DNA is TGTGCCAGCCGCTTGGACGGGAACACCGGGGAGCTGTTTTTT.